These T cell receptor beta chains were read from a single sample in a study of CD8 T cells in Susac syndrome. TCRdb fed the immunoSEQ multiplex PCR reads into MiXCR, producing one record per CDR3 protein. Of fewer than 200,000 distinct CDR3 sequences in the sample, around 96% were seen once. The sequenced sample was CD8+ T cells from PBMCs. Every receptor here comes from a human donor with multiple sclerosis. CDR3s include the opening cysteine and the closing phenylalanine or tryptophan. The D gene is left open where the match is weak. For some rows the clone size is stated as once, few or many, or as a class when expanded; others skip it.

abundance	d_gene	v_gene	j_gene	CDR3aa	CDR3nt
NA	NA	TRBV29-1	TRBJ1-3	CSVGTSSGAGNTIYF	TGCAGCGTTGGCACTAGCTCAGGAGCAGGAAACACCATATATTTT
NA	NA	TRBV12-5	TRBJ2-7	CASDFGRDSIPYEQYF	TGTGCTAGTGATTTCGGCCGGGACTCAATCCCCTACGAGCAGTACTTC
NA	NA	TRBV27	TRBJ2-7	CASSPRGRTPAYEQYF	TGTGCCAGCAGTCCAAGGGGACGTACTCCCGCCTACGAGCAGTACTTC
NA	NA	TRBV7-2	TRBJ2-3	CASSLYGRTSTDTQYF	TGTGCCAGCAGCTTATATGGCCGAACTAGCACAGATACGCAGTATTTT
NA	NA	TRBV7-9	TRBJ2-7	CASTPRTAYEQYF	TGTGCCAGCACCCCCAGGACAGCCTACGAGCAGTACTTC
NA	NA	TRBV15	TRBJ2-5	CATSRDPPTGRKETQYF	TGTGCCACCAGCAGAGATCCCCCGACAGGGAGGAAAGAGACCCAGTACTTC
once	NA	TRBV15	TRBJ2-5	CATSSIGGETQYF	TGTGCCACCAGCAGTATAGGGGGTGAGACCCAGTACTTC
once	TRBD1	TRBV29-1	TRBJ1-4	CSAGWDRLGEKLFF	TGCAGCGCCGGATGGGACAGACTAGGGGAAAAACTGTTTTTT
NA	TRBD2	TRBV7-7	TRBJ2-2	CASSLRAGEVTGELFF	TGTGCTAGCAGCTTAAGGGCGGGAGAGGTTACCGGGGAGCTGTTTTTT
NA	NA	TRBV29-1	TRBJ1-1	CSVEDGVGTEAFF	TGCAGCGTTGAGGACGGGGTGGGCACTGAAGCTTTCTTT
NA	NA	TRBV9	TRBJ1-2	CASSPGTF	TGTGCCAGCAGCCCCGGGACATTC
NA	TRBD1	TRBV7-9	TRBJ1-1	CASSGQGTEAFF	TGTGCCAGCAGCGGACAGGGGACTGAAGCTTTCTTT
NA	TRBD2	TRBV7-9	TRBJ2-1	CASGGGLADFNEQFF	TGTGCCAGTGGTGGGGGACTAGCGGACTTCAATGAGCAGTTCTTC
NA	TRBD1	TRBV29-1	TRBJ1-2	CSVPGGDSYGYTF	TGCAGCGTGCCGGGGGGGGACAGCTATGGCTACACCTTC
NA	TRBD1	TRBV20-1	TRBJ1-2	CSAGTGAHYGYTF	TGCAGTGCCGGGACAGGGGCTCACTATGGCTACACCTTC
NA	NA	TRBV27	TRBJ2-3	CASISYDTQYF	TGTGCCAGCATCTCATATGATACGCAGTATTTT
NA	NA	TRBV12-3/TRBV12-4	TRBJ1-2	CASSPGSPYGYTF	TGTGCCAGCAGCCCCGGGTCGCCATATGGCTACACCTTC
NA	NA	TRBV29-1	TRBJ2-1	CSVEAVLGGITYNEQFF	TGCAGCGTTGAAGCAGTTCTCGGGGGAATCACCTACAATGAGCAGTTCTTC
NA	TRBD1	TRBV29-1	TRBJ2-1	CSVKPGTGTTYNEQFF	TGCAGCGTTAAACCAGGGACAGGTACAACCTACAATGAGCAGTTCTTC
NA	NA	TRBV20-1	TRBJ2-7	CSARGLDYGYEQYF	TGCAGTGCTAGAGGCCTGGACTATGGCTACGAGCAGTACTTC
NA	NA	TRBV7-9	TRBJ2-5	CASSPESRETQYF	TGTGCCAGCAGCCCGGAAAGTCGGGAGACCCAGTACTTC
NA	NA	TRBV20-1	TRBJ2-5	CSAREGQAQETQYF	TGCAGTGCTAGAGAGGGGCAGGCTCAAGAGACCCAGTACTTC
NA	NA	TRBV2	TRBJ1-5	CASSGTVNQPQHF	TGTGCCAGCAGTGGGACAGTCAATCAGCCCCAGCATTTT
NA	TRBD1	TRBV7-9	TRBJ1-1	CASSLFGTGQANTEAFF	TGTGCCAGCAGCTTATTCGGGACGGGACAGGCAAACACTGAAGCTTTCTTT
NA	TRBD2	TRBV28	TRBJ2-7	CASNPTGGLDYEQYF	TGTGCCAGCAACCCCACGGGGGGACTGGACTACGAGCAGTACTTC
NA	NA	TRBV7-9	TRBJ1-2	CASSLASLQIANYGYTF	TGTGCCAGCAGCTTAGCCTCCCTACAGATAGCTAACTATGGCTACACCTTC
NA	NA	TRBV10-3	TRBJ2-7	CAIGELNYEQYF	TGTGCCATCGGCGAACTAAACTACGAGCAGTACTTC
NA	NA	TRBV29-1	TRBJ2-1	CSGLTTPLSANEQFF	TGCAGCGGCTTGACGACTCCTCTATCGGCTAATGAGCAGTTCTTC
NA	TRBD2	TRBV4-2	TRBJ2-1	CASSPGTSVRDEQFF	TGTGCCAGCAGCCCCGGGACTAGCGTTAGGGATGAGCAGTTCTTC
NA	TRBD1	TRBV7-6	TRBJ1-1	CASSLDRGHTEAFF	TGTGCCAGCAGCTTGGACAGGGGGCACACTGAAGCTTTCTTT
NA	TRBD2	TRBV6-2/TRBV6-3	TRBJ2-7	CASSWASGSTYEQYF	TGTGCCAGCAGTTGGGCTAGCGGGAGTACGTACGAGCAGTACTTC
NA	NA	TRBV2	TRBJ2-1	CASSEGGGLDEQFF	TGTGCCAGCAGTGAAGGAGGAGGGCTCGATGAGCAGTTCTTC
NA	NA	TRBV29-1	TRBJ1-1	CSVALDAAFF	TGCAGCGTGGCCCTAGATGCAGCTTTCTTT
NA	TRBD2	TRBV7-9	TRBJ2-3	CASSSSTSAGTDTQYF	TGTGCCAGCAGCTCCTCGACTAGCGCCGGCACAGATACGCAGTATTTT
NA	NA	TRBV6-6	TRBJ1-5	CASGVGGLAQPQHF	TGTGCCAGCGGGGTAGGGGGTCTTGCTCAGCCCCAGCATTTT
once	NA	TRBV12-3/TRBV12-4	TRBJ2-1	CASSFVGFDEQFF	TGTGCCAGCAGTTTTGTAGGCTTCGATGAGCAGTTCTTC
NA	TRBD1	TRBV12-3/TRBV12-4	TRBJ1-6	CASSPGQWGNSPLHF	TGTGCCAGCAGCCCGGGACAGTGGGGGAATTCACCCCTCCACTTT
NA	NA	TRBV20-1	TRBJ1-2	CSARDECQGNYGYTF	TGCAGTGCTAGAGATGAGTGTCAGGGAAACTATGGCTACACCTTC
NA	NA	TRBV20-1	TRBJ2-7	CSATRGESYEQYF	TGCAGTGCTACTAGGGGAGAGTCCTACGAGCAGTACTTC
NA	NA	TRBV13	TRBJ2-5	CASSLGQGGETQYF	TGTGCCAGCAGCTTAGGACAGGGTGGAGAGACCCAGTACTTC
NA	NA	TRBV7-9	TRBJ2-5	CASSLDGGFETQYF	TGTGCCAGCAGCTTAGACGGTGGGTTCGAGACCCAGTACTTC
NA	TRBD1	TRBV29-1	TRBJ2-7	CSAEDRVGSYEQYF	TGCAGCGCCGAGGACAGGGTGGGCTCCTACGAGCAGTACTTC
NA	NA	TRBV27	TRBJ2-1	CASRDTIYNEQFF	TGTGCCAGCCGAGACACCATCTACAATGAGCAGTTCTTC
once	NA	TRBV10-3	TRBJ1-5	CAIRADGNQPQHF	TGTGCCATCAGAGCGGACGGGAATCAGCCCCAGCATTTT
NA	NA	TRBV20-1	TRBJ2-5	CSARTSEETQYF	TGCAGTGCTAGGACTAGTGAGGAGACCCAGTACTTC
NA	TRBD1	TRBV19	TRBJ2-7	CASSIGQVAYEQYF	TGTGCCAGTAGTATCGGACAGGTTGCCTACGAGCAGTACTTC
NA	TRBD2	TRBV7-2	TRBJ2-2	CASSPRTSGGAVTGELFF	TGTGCCAGCAGCCCCAGGACTAGCGGGGGGGCTGTGACCGGGGAGCTGTTTTTT
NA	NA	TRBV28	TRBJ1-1	CASSLHRAGTEAFF	TGTGCCAGCAGTTTACACAGGGCGGGGACTGAAGCTTTCTTT
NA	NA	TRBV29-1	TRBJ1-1	CSTTTEAFF	TGCAGCACAACGACAGAAGCTTTCTTT
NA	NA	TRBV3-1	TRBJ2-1	CASSQPAGAWGEQFF	TGTGCCAGCAGCCAACCGGCCGGGGCCTGGGGAGAGCAGTTCTTC
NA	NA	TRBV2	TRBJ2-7	CASSDGGVSYEQYF	TGTGCCAGCAGTGACGGTGGGGTCTCCTACGAGCAGTACTTC
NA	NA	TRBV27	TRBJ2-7	CASSPHSSYEQYF	TGTGCCAGCAGTCCACACAGCTCCTACGAGCAGTACTTC
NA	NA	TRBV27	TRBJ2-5	CASSFSGNQETQYF	TGTGCCAGCAGTTTTTCCGGGAACCAAGAGACCCAGTACTTC
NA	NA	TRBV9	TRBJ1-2	CASSPTLSMGYTF	TGTGCCAGCAGCCCAACACTGTCGATGGGCTACACCTTC
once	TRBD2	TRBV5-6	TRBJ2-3	CASSFGLAEYF	TGTGCCAGCAGCTTTGGACTAGCGGAGTATTTT
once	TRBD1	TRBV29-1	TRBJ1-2	CSVDRDSGYTF	TGCAGCGTTGACCGGGACAGCGGCTACACCTTC
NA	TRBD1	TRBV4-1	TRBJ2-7	CASSQGPDRVTYEQYF	TGCGCCAGCAGCCAAGGCCCCGACAGGGTAACCTACGAGCAGTACTTC
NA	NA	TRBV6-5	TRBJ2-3	CASSYDGSTQYF	TGTGCCAGCAGTTACGACGGGAGCACGCAGTATTTT
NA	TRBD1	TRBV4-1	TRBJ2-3	CASRSGTGFGDTQYF	TGCGCCAGCAGGTCCGGGACAGGGTTTGGAGATACGCAGTATTTT
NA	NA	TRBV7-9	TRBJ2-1	CASSLGETPSHEQFF	TGTGCCAGCAGCTTAGGGGAGACACCTTCCCATGAGCAGTTCTTC